This is a list of T cell receptor beta chains from one sample in a study of blood T cell repertoires in COVID-19. Clones were sequenced by immunoSEQ multiplex PCR, and TCRdb holds only the in-frame ones, with some missing. The table includes more than 300,000 clones, about 90% detected once. Material for sequencing was peripheral blood. All receptors come from a woman aged 40 to 50 with COVID-19, enrolled during active disease. The CDR3 runs from the conserved cysteine through the conserved F or W. The order of the fields is D gene, J gene, V gene, clone size, CDR3 protein, CDR3 DNA. The D gene is left open where the match is weak. A row's size may be missing; if present it is once, few, many or a size class.

D: .
J: TRBJ2-1
V: TRBV6-2/TRBV6-3
size: .
CDR3: CASSLTSFIAVSDNEQFF
DNA: TGTGCCAGCAGCCTTACGTCATTTATAGCGGTCTCCGACAATGAGCAGTTCTTC

D: TRBD1
J: TRBJ1-1
V: TRBV9
size: .
CDR3: CASSPMGQHTEAFF
DNA: TGTGCCAGCAGCCCCATGGGACAGCACACTGAAGCTTTCTTT

D: .
J: TRBJ1-4
V: TRBV27
size: .
CDR3: CASSLGIRQEKLFF
DNA: TGTGCCAGCAGTTTAGGAATCAGACAGGAAAAACTGTTTTTT

D: .
J: TRBJ2-3
V: TRBV6-4
size: once
CDR3: CASSGGASTDTQYF
DNA: TGTGCCAGCAGTGGCGGGGCTAGCACAGATACGCAGTATTTT

D: TRBD2
J: TRBJ2-7
V: TRBV28
size: .
CDR3: CASTGRGAPSYEQYF
DNA: TGTGCCAGCACAGGGCGGGGGGCACCATCCTACGAGCAGTACTTC

D: .
J: TRBJ1-6
V: TRBV28
size: once
CDR3: CASSFSQALNSPLHF
DNA: TGTGCCAGCAGTTTCTCACAGGCGCTTAATTCACCCCTCCACTTT

D: .
J: TRBJ1-1
V: TRBV19
size: .
CDR3: CASSIGGVSTEAFF
DNA: TGTGCCAGTAGTATTGGTGGAGTATCCACTGAAGCTTTCTTT

D: TRBD1
J: TRBJ1-2
V: TRBV15
size: .
CDR3: CATSREMGTAYGYTF
DNA: TGTGCCACCAGCAGAGAGATGGGGACAGCTTATGGCTACACCTTC

D: TRBD1
J: TRBJ1-1
V: TRBV5-6
size: .
CDR3: CASSKQILQGQNTEAFF
DNA: TGTGCCAGCAGCAAACAAATTCTACAGGGGCAGAACACTGAAGCTTTCTTT

D: .
J: TRBJ1-1
V: TRBV11-3
size: .
CDR3: CASSLGGGSPNTEAFF
DNA: TGTGCCAGCAGCTTAGGGGGGGGGTCTCCGAACACTGAAGCTTTCTTT

D: .
J: TRBJ1-2
V: TRBV25-1
size: once
CDR3: CASSEQGWRNGYTF
DNA: TGTGCCAGCAGTGAACAGGGATGGCGAAATGGCTACACCTTC

D: .
J: TRBJ1-4
V: TRBV28
size: .
CDR3: CASSLTSSSGPNEKLFF
DNA: TGTGCCAGCAGTTTAACCTCCAGTAGCGGCCCTAATGAAAAACTGTTTTTT

D: .
J: TRBJ1-1
V: TRBV2
size: .
CDR3: CASSVSGIDTEAFF
DNA: TGTGCCAGCAGTGTATCAGGCATTGACACTGAAGCTTTCTTT

D: TRBD1
J: TRBJ2-2
V: TRBV5-6
size: .
CDR3: CASSLMEGQGYTGELFF
DNA: TGTGCCAGCAGCTTAATGGAGGGACAGGGGTATACCGGGGAGCTGTTTTTT

D: TRBD1
J: TRBJ1-2
V: TRBV10-3
size: .
CDR3: CAISDQPGQEHGYTF
DNA: TGTGCCATCAGTGACCAACCGGGACAGGAGCATGGCTACACCTTC

D: TRBD1
J: TRBJ1-4
V: TRBV7-2
size: .
CDR3: CASSLSTGVRANEKLFF
DNA: TGTGCCAGCAGCCTAAGTACAGGGGTCAGGGCTAATGAAAAACTGTTTTTT

D: .
J: TRBJ2-2
V: TRBV7-2
size: .
CDR3: CASSLSPQFTGELFF
DNA: TGTGCCAGCAGCTTAAGCCCCCAATTCACCGGGGAGCTGTTTTTT

D: TRBD1
J: TRBJ2-1
V: TRBV5-1
size: .
CDR3: CASSLGTGGSSPNNEQFF
DNA: TGCGCCAGCAGCTTGGGGACAGGGGGCTCGAGTCCAAACAATGAGCAGTTCTTC

D: TRBD1
J: TRBJ1-2
V: TRBV28
size: .
CDR3: CASSPQDRDNYGYTF
DNA: TGTGCCAGCAGTCCTCAGGACAGGGATAACTATGGCTACACCTTC

D: TRBD2
J: TRBJ2-3
V: TRBV5-4
size: .
CDR3: CASSLARGGRARTDTQYF
DNA: TGTGCCAGCAGCTTGGCCAGGGGCGGGAGGGCCAGGACAGATACGCAGTATTTT

D: TRBD2
J: TRBJ2-4
V: TRBV7-2
size: .
CDR3: CASSLPRGRVDLIQYF
DNA: TGTGCCAGCAGCTTACCTCGGGGGAGGGTGGATCTCATTCAGTACTTC

D: TRBD1
J: TRBJ1-2
V: TRBV5-1
size: once
CDR3: CASSRTGTSYGYTF
DNA: TGCGCCAGCAGTAGGACAGGGACTTCCTATGGCTACACCTTC